The T cell receptor (beta chain) described here comes from a study of CD8 T cells in ankylosing spondylitis. Points from the study as a whole: The disease-linked clones had a CD8+ phenotype and low blood frequencies. For ankylosing spondylitis blood, a TCR beta motif of several highly homologous variants appeared characteristic. Significant enrichment of disease-linked clones was reported in matched ankylosing spondylitis synovial fluid.

V was shortened by 1 base and J by 2 bases, with 15 bases between the two germline ends. Germline V CDR1 and CDR2: WNHNN, SYGVQD (reference sequence). There are 16 residues in the CDR3. Molecular-barcoded quantitative 5'-RACE produced these TCR beta libraries. Via MiXCR, TCRdb re-called the 5' RACE reads, giving one row per CDR3 protein. There are about 540,000 distinct CDR3 sequences in the sample; 12% occur only once, and approximately 6.2% lies in the top ten. A few counts support this clonotype. Its antigen is undetermined. The genes are TRBV10-1 and TRBJ2-7, with D possibly TRBD2 on 5 matching bases. The TCR originated in a male donor with ankylosing spondylitis. Sequencing input: blood, either unsorted or a sorted T cell fraction (not recorded which). CDR3 amino acids: CASSELAPRGTYEQYF. CDR3 sequence (DNA): TGCGCCAGCAGTGAGTTGGCCCCTAGAGGGACCTACGAGCAGTACTTC.